The sequence of this T cell receptor (beta chain) was determined in a study of identifying expanded T cells in peripheral blood. Trimming shortened V by 2 bases and J by 2 bases, and 13 bases separated the two germline ends. CDR1 is LGHNT, CDR2 FRNRAP, per germline. CDR3 length: 15 amino acids. Remarks on this clone: As yet, its antigen is unknown.

Study-wide results and caveats: Differentially abundant clones: about 1.3 between replicates, around 16 at around 14 days, less than 20 at four. Variance in clone template counts between two-week samples significantly increased with total template count across all healthy donors.

TCRdb's table, derived via immunoSEQ multiplex PCR, lists solely in-frame clones and lacks some. The sample consists of about 100,000 clones, about 90% of them appearing once. Healthy donors had no documented immune events, such as infections, while sampled. Source material: blood. The chain joins TRBV12-5 to TRBJ2-7, with D possibly TRBD1 on 5 matching bases. This TCR was recovered from a person between 18 and 69 years old in good health. Written as DNA, the CDR3 is TGTGCTAGTGGTTTGTGGCAGGGTCGACCCTACGAGCAGTACTTC. Protein: CASGLWQGRPYEQYF. Full variable domain (remainder filled in from reference TRBV12-5 and TRBJ2-7): DARVTQTPRHKVTEMGQEVTMRCQPILGHNTVFWYRQTMMQGLELLAYFRNRAPLDDSGMPKDRFSAEMPDATLATLKIQPSEPRDSAVYFCASGLWQGRPYEQYFGPGTRLTVT.